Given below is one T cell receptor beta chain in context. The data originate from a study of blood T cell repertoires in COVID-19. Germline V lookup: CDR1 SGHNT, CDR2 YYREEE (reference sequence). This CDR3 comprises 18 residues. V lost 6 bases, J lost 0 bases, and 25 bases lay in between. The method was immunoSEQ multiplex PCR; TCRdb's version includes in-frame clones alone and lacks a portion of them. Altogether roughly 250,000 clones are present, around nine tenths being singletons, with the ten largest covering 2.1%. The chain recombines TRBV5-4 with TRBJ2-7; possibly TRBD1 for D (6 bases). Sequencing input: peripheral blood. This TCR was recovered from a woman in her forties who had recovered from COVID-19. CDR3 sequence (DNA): TGTGCCAGCATCCCCGGCCCGTCGACAGGCCACCTCTCCTACGAGCAGTACTTC. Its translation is CASIPGPSTGHLSYEQYF.